These 32 T cell receptor beta chains share one sample of origin, sequenced in a study of blood T cells in healthy people across ages. Primers used in a second PCR of about 7 to 12 cycles were a sample-barcoded 5' primer and a J-beta primer mix. TCRdb itself ran the 5' RACE reads through MiXCR, one entry per CDR3 protein. The sample has approximately 490,000 distinct CDR3 sequences; about 24% are singletons. These same records also appear under a second study, on T cells of mothers and their children.

Input material: blood. These receptors all stem from a boy aged 5-17 years in good health.

This clonotype was recorded at least ten times. This chain uses TRBV4-3 with TRBJ2-1; TRBD2 matches 9 bases. Looked up from germline, CDR1 is LGHNA and CDR2 is YSLEER. The ends lost 0 bases at V and 2 bases at J; junction bases unmatched: 2. The CDR3 sequence is 16 residues long. CDR3 DNA: TGCGCCAGCAGCCAAGATCGCGGGGGGGCCTACAATGAGCAGTTCTTC. As protein: CASSQDRGGAYNEQFF.

The V call is TRBV28, the J call TRBJ2-7; D perhaps matches TRBD1 (5 bases). Germline V gene data show CDR1 as MDHEN and CDR2 as SYDVKM. With 8 bases removed from V and 3 bases from J, the gap between germline ends came to 14 bases. This CDR3 is 13 amino acids long. CDR3 DNA: TGTGCCAGCGAGTCAAACAGGATCTACGAGCAGTACTTC. This gives the protein CASESNRIYEQYF.

The genes are TRBV5-1 and TRBJ2-5, with D hard to call. Deletions cut 1 base from V and 1 base from J, with 8 bases between. The CDR3 is 14 amino acids. Germline-derived CDR1 and CDR2 are SGHRS and YFSETQ. The CDR3 DNA reads TGCGCCAGCAGCTTGTACAGCGCCCAAGAGACCCAGTACTTC. The encoded protein is CASSLYSAQETQYF. Based on the CDR3 plus reference TRBV5-1 and TRBJ2-5, the full variable domain is KAGVTQTPRYLIKTRGQQVTLSCSPISGHRSVSWYQQTPGQGLQFLFEYFSETQRNKGNFPGRFSGRQFSNSRSEMNVSTLELGDSALYLCASSLYSAQETQYFGPGTRLLVL.

V is TRBV6-5 and J is TRBJ1-1; no definite D call. The V end lost 7 bases, the J end lost 8 bases, and 11 bases lay between the germline ends. This CDR3 spans 11 amino acids. The germline gives CDR1 MNHEY, CDR2 SVGAGI. The CDR3: CASTTGIEAFF. CDR3 sequence (DNA): TGTGCCAGCACCACGGGCATAGAAGCTTTCTTT.

This clonotype has just a few counts. The chain combines TRBV24-1 with TRBJ1-5, with a weak D call TRBD1 (6 bases). The CDR3 extends over 13 amino acids. Germline V CDR1 and CDR2: KGHDR, SFDVKD. V dropped 9 bases and J dropped 7 bases, with 15 bases sitting between them. This CDR3 reads CATSVGAGQPQHF. CDR3 bases: TGTGCCACCTCCGTGGGGGCTGGGCAGCCCCAGCATTTT.

The CDR3 protein is CASSAHIDEQFF. The DNA of the CDR3 is TGTGCCAGCAGTGCCCATATAGATGAGCAGTTCTTC. The chain couples TRBV6-1 to TRBJ2-1; no definite D call. CDR1 MNHNS and CDR2 SASEGT come from the germline V gene. The CDR3 sequence is 12 residues long. V lost 4 bases and J lost 8, with 9 bases in between.

There are a few counts of this clonotype. The rearrangement links TRBV29-1 to TRBJ1-1; D remains ambiguous. This CDR3 comprises 13 residues. From germline, CDR1 is SQVTM and CDR2 ANQGSEA. The germline V and J ends were trimmed by 6 bases and 0 bases, with 11 bases remaining between them. CDR3 amino acids: CSVRTDMNTEAFF. For the CDR3, the DNA is TGCAGCGTCCGGACGGATATGAACACTGAAGCTTTCTTT.

The J gene is TRBJ1-2, the V gene TRBV29-1; 7 bases match TRBD1. This CDR3 has 13 amino acids. Germline loops: CDR1 SQVTM, CDR2 ANQGSEA. V trimming: 4 bases; J trimming: 1 base; junction bases outside the gene matches: 3. The CDR3 DNA is TGCAGCGTTGCTGGGACAGATAACTATGGCTACACCTTC. This codes for CSVAGTDNYGYTF.

V is TRBV27 and J is TRBJ1-1; 9 positions agree with TRBD1. This CDR3 is 15 amino acids long. V gave up 5 bases and J gave up 1 base; unmatched junction bases: 5. Germline V gene lookup returns CDR1 MNHEY and CDR2 SMNVEV (reference sequence). This chain's CDR3 is CASSMTGGSNTEAFF. The CDR3 nucleotides read TGTGCCAGCAGTATGACAGGGGGTTCGAACACTGAAGCTTTCTTT.

A few counts support this clonotype. A junction boundary mismatches the germline segment, possibly from a read error. The V gene is TRBV7-9, the J gene TRBJ2-5, with TRBD2 matching 13 bases. The CDR3 totals 18 residues. From germline, CDR1 is SEHNR and CDR2 FQNEAQ (reference sequence). The CDR3 loop reads CASSVGLAGNKHKETRYF. The CDR3, as DNA: TGTGCCAGCAGCGTGGGACTAGCGGGAAACAAGCACAAGGAGACCCGGTACTTC.

The rearrangement links TRBV28 to TRBJ1-2; D remains unclear. The CDR3 covers 14 residues. Trimming took 6 bases from V and 3 from J, leaving 14 bases between them. CDR1 is MDHEN, CDR2 SYDVKM, per germline. CDR3: CASSSPELYYGYTF. CDR3 nucleotide sequence: TGTGCCAGCAGCTCCCCTGAGTTGTACTATGGCTACACCTTC.

This rearrangement joins TRBV10-3 to TRBJ2-3, with D unresolved. Trimming took 7 bases from V and 5 from J, leaving 16 bases between them. Germline assignment: CDR1 ENHRY and CDR2 SYGVKD. The CDR3 loop spans 14 amino acids. CDR3 bases: TGTGCCATCAAGACCGCCGATCATAAAGATACGCAGTATTTT. The encoded protein is CAIKTADHKDTQYF.

This clonotype appeared a few times. The genes are TRBV7-9 and TRBJ2-3; 7 nucleotides line up with TRBD2. V trimming: 1 base; J trimming: 3 bases; junction bases outside the gene matches: 4. The CDR3 covers 15 residues. Germline CDR1 is SEHNR and CDR2 is FQNEAQ (reference sequence). The chain's CDR3 is CASSLVSGRTDTQYF. As DNA, the CDR3 is TGTGCCAGCAGCTTAGTTAGCGGGCGTACAGATACGCAGTATTTT.

The CDR3 nucleotides read TGTGCCAGCAGCTTAGAGGCAGGGACGAACACTGAAGCTTTCTTT. Amino acids: CASSLEAGTNTEAFF. The chain uses TRBV7-3 and TRBJ1-1; D may be TRBD1 (5 bases). CDR3 length: 15 amino acids. V was cut by 2 bases and J by 1 base, with 11 bases left in between. The germline CDR1 and CDR2 sequences are SGHTA and FQGTGA. Full variable domain (missing parts from reference TRBV7-3 and TRBJ1-1): GAGVSQTPSNKVTEKGKYVELRCDPISGHTALYWYRQSLGQGPEFLIYFQGTGAADDSGLPNDRFFAVRPEGSVSTLKIQRTERGDSAVYLCASSLEAGTNTEAFFGQGTRLTVV.

The chain recombines TRBV20-1 with TRBJ2-7, with D maybe TRBD2 (5 bases). CDR1 DFQATT and CDR2 SNEGSKA come from the germline V gene (reference sequence). CDR3 length equals 14 residues. Trimming removed 5 bases at V and 3 bases at J, with 17 bases between. The CDR3 is CSALGENPGYEQYF. In DNA form, the CDR3 reads TGCAGTGCTCTCGGGGAGAACCCAGGCTACGAGCAGTACTTC.

In this sample, this clonotype turned up a few times. The V call is TRBV4-1, the J call TRBJ1-3, with TRBD1 identical over 7 bases. The CDR3 spans 17 residues. From germline, CDR1 is MGHRA and CDR2 YSYEKL. V gave up 4 bases and J gave up 8 bases; unmatched junction bases: 17. As DNA, the CDR3 is TGCGCCAGCAGCCGAACCGGGGACAGTAAGGGCCTCCACACCATATATTTT. This sequence encodes CASSRTGDSKGLHTIYF.

The chain is built from TRBV7-6 and TRBJ2-2; possible D gene TRBD2, 6 bases. Germline values: CDR1 SGHVS, CDR2 FNYEAQ. Between the trimmed V and J ends, which lost 0 bases and 4 bases, there was a span of 12 bases. This CDR3 is built from 16 residues. This chain's CDR3 is CASSLAWGDPTGELFF. Written as DNA, the CDR3 is TGTGCCAGCAGCTTAGCGTGGGGGGACCCCACCGGGGAGCTGTTTTTT.

The CDR3 is CASSPPGALHTPTQYF. DNA of the CDR3: TGTGCCAGCAGCCCCCCCGGGGCTCTCCATACGCCTACGCAGTATTTT. The chain carries TRBV3-1 and TRBJ2-3; D may match TRBD1 or TRBD2 (5 bases each). Between the trimmed V and J ends, which lost 4 bases and 8 bases, there was a span of 22 bases. The CDR3 length is 16 residues. Germline V lookup: CDR1 LGHDT, CDR2 YNNKEL (reference sequence).

This chain connects TRBV7-2 to TRBJ2-3; D call uncertain. The CDR3 length is 12 residues. Germline V gene lookup returns CDR1 SGHTA and CDR2 FQGNSA. Trimming took off 4 bases at V and 4 bases at J, with 6 bases between the two ends. CDR3 region: CASSSHSDTQYF. CDR3 nucleotides: TGTGCCAGCAGCTCCCATTCAGATACGCAGTATTTT.

V usage is TRBV29-1 and J usage is TRBJ2-7; 9 positions match TRBD1. Per germline, CDR1 SQVTM and CDR2 ANQGSEA. After removal of 4 bases from V and 4 bases from J, the junction contained 8 bases not matched to a gene. This CDR3 spans 14 amino acids. The CDR3 reads CSVAPTGQGYEQYF. In DNA, the CDR3 is TGCAGCGTTGCACCTACGGGACAGGGTTACGAGCAGTACTTC.

The V gene is TRBV19, the J gene TRBJ1-1, with D tentatively TRBD1 (5 bases). V gave up 4 bases and J gave up 5 bases, with 8 bases separating them. Germline V lookup: CDR1 LNHDA, CDR2 SQIVND (reference sequence). This CDR3 region has 12 residues. The DNA of the CDR3 is TGTGCCAGTAGTAAGGGGTATACTGAAGCTTTCTTT. Amino acids: CASSKGYTEAFF.

The chain has TRBV7-9 and TRBJ2-5; D gene unclear. This CDR3 region has 16 residues. Trimming cost V 2 bases and J 4 bases, with 17 bases left between them. In germline, CDR1 is SEHNR, CDR2 FQNEAQ (reference sequence). The CDR3 loop reads CASSLHLRIKIETQYF. CDR3 DNA sequence: TGTGCCAGCAGCTTACATCTCAGGATAAAAATAGAGACCCAGTACTTC.

On this clonotype: One base away lies a much larger clone, so this may be a sequencing read error. The genes are TRBV20-1 and TRBJ2-2, with 14 bases identical to TRBD2. V gave up 0 bases and J gave up 5 bases; unmatched junction bases: 5. Germline V CDR1 and CDR2: DFQATT, SNEGSKA (reference sequence). The CDR3 is 17 amino acids. The CDR3 sequence: CSARESTSGRDTGELFF. In nucleotides, the CDR3 is TGCAGTGCTAGAGAGTCGACTAGCGGGAGGGATACCGGGGAGCTGTTTTTT.

In DNA, the CDR3 is TGTGCCAGCAGCCAAGAGCCCCAGGCAGGGCCCTCCTACGAGCAGTACTTC. Protein sequence: CASSQEPQAGPSYEQYF. V is TRBV4-2 and J is TRBJ2-5; D perhaps matches TRBD1 (5 bases). The DNA end favors TRBJ2-7, so the J call may be wrong. The CDR3 extends over 17 amino acids. From germline, CDR1 is LGHNA and CDR2 YNFKEQ.

The rearrangement uses TRBV7-2 and TRBJ2-2, with 9 bases fitting TRBD1. This CDR3 has 15 residues. In germline, CDR1 is SGHTA, CDR2 FQGNSA. V was clipped by 5 bases and J by 8 bases; unmatched bases: 9. CDR3: CASSLGQGKGGELFF. Here the CDR3 DNA reads TGTGCCAGCAGCCTGGGACAGGGCAAAGGAGGGGAGCTGTTTTTT.

This clonotype has just a few counts. This rearrangement joins TRBV6-2 or TRBV6-3 to TRBJ2-3; D is ambiguous. In germline, CDR1 is MNHEY, CDR2 SVGEGT. The germline V and J ends were trimmed by 1 base and 2 bases, with 7 bases remaining between them. The CDR3 is made up of 14 amino acids. The CDR3 nucleotides read TGTGCCAGCAGTTACTGGTGGACCACAGATACGCAGTATTTT. As protein: CASSYWWTTDTQYF.

This clonotype was observed a handful of times. The rearrangement uses TRBV7-2 and TRBJ1-2; no clear D gene. The CDR3 has 13 amino acids. The germline V gene has CDR1 SGHTA and CDR2 FQGNSA. V shed 5 bases and J shed 8 bases, with 15 bases lying between them. The CDR3 DNA reads TGTGCCAGCAGCCTTTACGAGACTTTGGGCTACACCTTC. Translating gives CASSLYETLGYTF.

In its sample, this clonotype was seen a few times. The chain uses TRBV12-3 or TRBV12-4 and TRBJ2-5; 9 bases fit TRBD2. The junction had 7 bases not matched to a gene; V was cut back by 2 bases and J by 6 bases. The CDR3 consists of 15 residues. CDR3 residues: CASSLLAGSIKTQYF. DNA for the CDR3: TGTGCCAGCAGTTTACTAGCGGGATCGATAAAGACCCAGTACTTC.

A note on this clonotype: This may stem from a read error, because a much larger clone lies one nucleotide away. This chain uses TRBV5-6 with TRBJ2-1; 8 nucleotides align to TRBD2. The length of the CDR3 is 17 residues. The germline V gene encodes CDR1 SGHDT and CDR2 YYEEEE. The DNA of the CDR3 is TGTGCCGGCAGCGGATTACTAGCGGAGAGCTCCTACAATGAGCAGTTCTTC. This encodes CAGSGLLAESSYNEQFF.

The chain employs TRBV20-1 and TRBJ1-1, with 7 bases lining up with TRBD1. Germline trimming cut 3 bases from V and 3 bases from J; bases unmatched to any gene: 16. The CDR3 totals 17 residues. Germline V gene data show CDR1 as DFQATT and CDR2 as SNEGSKA (reference sequence). The CDR3 bases are TGCAGTGCTAGTGGGGGCTGGGAAGACAGGGCCTACACTGAAGCTTTCTTT. It codes for CSASGGWEDRAYTEAFF.

This clonotype was recorded a few times. J is TRBJ2-1 and V is TRBV12-3 or TRBV12-4; 10 bases are shared with TRBD2. CDR3 length: 16 residues. J gave up 2 bases and V 4 bases, and 5 bases lay outside the gene matches. The CDR3 DNA is TGTGCCAGCAGTTCGCTTAGCGGGGGGCCCTACAATGAGCAGTTCTTC. The encoded protein is CASSSLSGGPYNEQFF.

This clonotype was observed a few times. The genes are TRBV6-5 and TRBJ2-1, with D perhaps matching TRBD2 (7 bases). V lost 0 bases, J lost 6 bases, and 15 bases lay in between. Germline-derived CDR1 and CDR2 are MNHEY and SVGAGI. The CDR3 extends over 16 amino acids. Here the CDR3 reads CASSYSGGASRNEQFF. The CDR3, as DNA: TGTGCCAGCAGTTACTCGGGGGGGGCCTCGCGCAATGAGCAGTTCTTC.